The following is a T cell receptor beta chain sequence with its context. Its antigen is unknown. Primers included in the PCR were 60 Vbeta and 13 Jbeta primers. TCRdb's table, derived via immunoSEQ multiplex PCR, lists solely in-frame clones and lacks some. The top ten clones hold roughly 6.8% of a sample with some 130,000 clones, around 80% of them seen once. The data were taken from a study of cytomegalovirus exposure and HLA in healthy donors. Study summary: The Caucasian-associated ancestry cluster held roughly 81% of some 420 genotyped donors.

Findings and limits, study-wide: Many donors carried some public TCRs, although rarity characterized most TCR sequences. TCR beta sequences reportedly predicted most subjects' HLA-A and HLA-B alleles accurately. Highly shared variants forming one cluster were likely a sequencing artifact.

Material for sequencing was PBMCs. This TCR was recovered from a man in his forties in good health and CMV-seropositive.

The CDR3 loop reads CASRLLGASYEQYF. CDR3 nucleotides: TGTGCCAGCAGATTACTAGGAGCCTCCTACGAGCAGTACTTC. The chain couples TRBV27 to TRBJ2-7, with a weak D call TRBD2 (5 bases). The CDR3 covers 14 residues. The V gene lost 6 bases and the J gene lost 0 bases, with 12 bases spanning the gap. The germline V gene has CDR1 MNHEY and CDR2 SMNVEV (reference sequence).